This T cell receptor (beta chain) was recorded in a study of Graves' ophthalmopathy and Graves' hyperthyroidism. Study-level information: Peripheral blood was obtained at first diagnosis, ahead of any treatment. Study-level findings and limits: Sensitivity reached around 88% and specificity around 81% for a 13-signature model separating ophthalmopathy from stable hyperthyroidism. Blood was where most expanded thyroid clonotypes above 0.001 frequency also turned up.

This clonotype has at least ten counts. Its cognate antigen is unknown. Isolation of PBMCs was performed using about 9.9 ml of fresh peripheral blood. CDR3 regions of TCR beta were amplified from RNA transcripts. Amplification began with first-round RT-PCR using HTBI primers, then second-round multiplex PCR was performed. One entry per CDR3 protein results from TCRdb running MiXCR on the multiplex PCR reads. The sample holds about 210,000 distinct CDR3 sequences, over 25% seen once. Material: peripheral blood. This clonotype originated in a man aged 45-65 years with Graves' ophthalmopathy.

DNA for the CDR3: TGTGCCAGCAGTCACCGGGACAGGGGAATCCACGAGCAGTACTTC. It codes for CASSHRDRGIHEQYF. The chain has TRBV28 and TRBJ2-7; 10 nucleotides align to TRBD1. Germline V gene data show CDR1 as MDHEN and CDR2 as SYDVKM. V shed 5 bases, J shed 5 bases, and the junction held 9 bases outside the gene matches. This CDR3 comprises 15 residues.